Detailed here is one TCR beta chain. Its antigen is unidentified. This specimen belongs to a study of beta chain features in type 1 diabetes. The study reverse transcribed the entire isolated RNA, so it sequenced expressed TCRB transcripts. Assay: immunoSEQ multiplex PCR; the TCRdb copy retains only in-frame clones and omits some. Of roughly 260,000 clones listed, 9.5% to 13% are singletons. Study-wide results and caveats: In comparison with healthy donors, patients had naive, central memory and Treg TCRB repertoires that appeared more similar. There were fewer insertions and more deletions at the VDJ junctions of type 1 diabetes patients. Shortening that was moderate but significant affected the TCRB CDR3s of Type 1 diabetes patients in all four CD4+ subsets. cDNA sequencing could over-represent cells with high TCR expression.

CDR1 and CDR2 (germline): GTSNPN, SVGIG (reference sequence). Trimming removed 2 bases at V and 7 bases at J, with 14 bases between. This CDR3 contains 13 residues. Specimen: naive CD4+ T cells from blood. The chain uses TRBV30 and TRBJ1-2; possible D gene TRBD1, 5 bases. The TCR comes from a man younger than 45 with type 1 diabetes. The CDR3 sequence is CAWSLRRRVGYTF. The CDR3 DNA reads TGTGCCTGGAGTCTCCGTCGCAGGGTTGGCTACACCTTC.